The next 30 T cell receptor beta chains were all read from a single sample in a study of PD-L1 blockade in urothelial cancer. Generated by immunoSEQ multiplex PCR, the TCRdb table keeps only in-frame clones and is missing some. The sample lists tens of thousands of clones, roughly four fifths occurring once. Sequenced here: PBMCs, sampled around atezolizumab (anti-PD-L1) treatment. These receptors all stem from a man between 70 and 80 years old with urothelial cancer.

The chain couples TRBV12-1 to TRBJ2-7; TRBD1 is taken as the D call from the table, unchecked against the DNA. TRBV12-1 is annotated as a pseudogene. The CDR3 extends over 15 amino acids. The CDR3 protein is CASSPRDRAPFEQYF. Written as DNA, the CDR3 is TGTGCCAGCAGCCCCCGTGACAGGGCGCCCTTCGAGCAGTACTTC.

The V and J genes are TRBV14 and TRBJ2-5; D may be TRBD1 (5 bases). CDR1 and CDR2 from the germline V gene are SGHDN and FVKESK. V lost 4 bases and J lost 3, with 18 bases in between. CDR3 length equals 16 residues. The CDR3, as DNA: TGTGCCAGCAGCCGCCCACGGACACCGAATGAAGAGACCCAGTACTTC. Protein sequence: CASSRPRTPNEETQYF.

The genes are TRBV6-5 and TRBJ2-3, with TRBD1 identical over 9 bases. The CDR3 loop spans 13 amino acids. V was clipped by 5 bases and J by 5 bases; unmatched bases: 2. Per the germline V gene, CDR1 is MNHEY and CDR2 is SVGAGI. The DNA for the CDR3 is TGTGCCAGCAGTAGGACAGGGGAAGATACGCAGTATTTT. Its translation is CASSRTGEDTQYF.

The V call is TRBV5-7, the J call TRBJ2-3, with 13 bases that match TRBD2. TRBV5-7 is marked as an open reading frame, function uncertain. The trim removed 6 bases at V and 4 bases at J, leaving 5 bases unmatched. The CDR3 is 15 amino acids. CDR3 in amino acids: CASIGTSGVADTQYF. For the CDR3, the DNA is TGTGCCAGCATCGGGACTAGCGGGGTCGCAGATACGCAGTATTTT.

V usage is TRBV19 and J usage is TRBJ2-7; 10 nucleotides match TRBD2. Germline CDR1 and CDR2: LNHDA and SQIVND (reference sequence). This CDR3 has 16 residues. Germline trimming cut 4 bases from V and 2 bases from J; bases unmatched to any gene: 8. This chain's CDR3 is CASSRRLAGLPYEQYF. CDR3 DNA sequence: TGTGCCAGTAGTAGAAGACTAGCGGGCCTTCCCTACGAGCAGTACTTC.

This clone was found once. The chain uses TRBV7-2 and TRBJ2-7, with D maybe TRBD1 (6 bases). From germline, CDR1 is SGHTA and CDR2 FQGNSA. The CDR3 is made up of 13 amino acids. V was cut by 7 bases and J by 8 bases, with 18 bases left in between. The CDR3 protein is CASNTKQGNKQYF. The CDR3 DNA sequence: TGTGCCAGCAACACTAAACAGGGAAATAAGCAGTACTTC.

The rearrangement uses TRBV19 and TRBJ1-2; the D gene is possibly TRBD1 (5 bases). V was trimmed by 2 bases and J by 4 bases, leaving 14 bases between them. The CDR3 contains 15 residues. CDR1 LNHDA and CDR2 SQIVND come from the germline V gene (reference sequence). For the CDR3, the DNA is TGTGCCAGTAGTATAAGCGCGGCAGGGATCTATGGCTACACCTTC. Translating gives CASSISAAGIYGYTF. The entire variable domain, with the rest obtained from reference TRBV19 and TRBJ1-2, is as follows: DGGITQSPKYLFRKEGQNVTLSCEQNLNHDAMYWYRQDPGQGLRLIYYSQIVNDFQKGDIAEGYSVSREKKESFPLTVTSAQKNPTAFYLCASSISAAGIYGYTFGSGTRLTVV.

Only one count was recorded for this clone. The rearrangement links TRBV21-1 to TRBJ1-5; the table's D gene call, TRBD1, was not cross checked with the DNA. TRBV21-1 is a documented pseudogene. There are 16 residues in the CDR3. The CDR3 region has the DNA TGTGCCAGCAGCGGACAGGGGGAAAAGGGCAATCAGCCCCAGCATTTT. This sequence encodes CASSGQGEKGNQPQHF.

The chain joins TRBV11-3 to TRBJ2-1, with TRBD2 matching 11 bases. The length of the CDR3 is 19 residues. The germline gives CDR1 SGHNT, CDR2 YENEEA. V lost 4 bases to trimming and J lost 1 base; unmatched junction nucleotides: 12. This CDR3 reads CASSSASGRREASYNEQFF. For the CDR3, the DNA is TGTGCCAGCAGCTCAGCTAGCGGGAGGAGGGAAGCTTCCTACAATGAGCAGTTCTTC.

The rearrangement links TRBV5-1 to TRBJ2-1; 9 bases are shared with TRBD2. The V and J ends lost 2 bases and 9 bases, in that order; junction bases with no gene match: 9. The CDR3 has 15 residues. Germline assignment: CDR1 SGHRS and CDR2 YFSETQ. In nucleotides, the CDR3 is TGCGCCAGCAGCTTCTCGGCTAGCGGGAACTCTGAGCAGTTCTTC. Encoded protein: CASSFSASGNSEQFF.

This clone was picked up a small number of times. The chain is built from TRBV20-1 and TRBJ2-1; D unclear. V lost 6 bases to trimming and J lost 4 bases, with 7 bases between them. CDR1 and CDR2 (germline): DFQATT, SNEGSKA (reference sequence). CDR3 length: 11 amino acids. The CDR3 DNA reads TGCAGTGCCACCGCGTACAATGAGCAGTTCTTC. Translated, it gives CSATAYNEQFF.

The chain has TRBV18 and TRBJ2-5, with D hard to call. CDR3 size: 13 residues. CDR1 is KGHSH and CDR2 is LQKENI in the germline V gene. Trimming removed 4 bases from V and 2 bases from J, with 8 bases in between. The CDR3 nucleotides are TGTGCCAGCTCACAGTTGCGGCAAGAGACCCAGTACTTC. Translation: CASSQLRQETQYF.

As DNA, the CDR3 is TGTGCCAGCAGTTTCCGATGGCAGGGCTTCACCATATATTTT. It codes for CASSFRWQGFTIYF. The rearrangement uses TRBV28 and TRBJ1-3, with D possibly TRBD1 on 5 matching bases. Germline loops: CDR1 MDHEN, CDR2 SYDVKM. The V and J ends lost 3 bases and 9 bases respectively, with 15 bases between them. The CDR3 length is 14 residues.

The chain carries TRBV19 and TRBJ1-5; 7 bases align to TRBD1. CDR3 size: 13 residues. The ends lost 6 bases at V and 11 bases at J; junction bases unmatched: 10. Germline lookup yields CDR1 LNHDA and CDR2 SQIVND (reference sequence). The CDR3 is CASSRDRAGAQHF. DNA for the CDR3: TGTGCCAGTAGCCGAGACAGGGCCGGGGCCCAGCATTTT.

J is TRBJ1-2 and V is TRBV6-1; TRBD1 agrees at 7 bases. Trimming took 4 bases from V and 4 from J; bases not matched to a gene: 6. The CDR3 covers 14 residues. Germline V CDR1 and CDR2: MNHNS, SASEGT. CDR3 in DNA: TGTGCCAGCAGTGTCCAAGCAGGGGGCTATGGCTACACCTTC. Its translation: CASSVQAGGYGYTF.

CDR3 residues: CASSETRGETQYF. CDR3 bases: TGTGCCAGCAGTGAGACTAGAGGCGAGACCCAGTACTTC. The chain combines TRBV2 with TRBJ2-5; D possibly corresponds to TRBD2 (6 bases). The V end lost 3 bases, the J end lost 5 bases, and 10 bases lay between the germline ends. The CDR3 has 13 residues. The germline V gene encodes CDR1 SNHLY and CDR2 FYNNEI.

This clone was detected once. The V gene is TRBV6-5, the J gene TRBJ2-4; 9 bases are a match to TRBD1. From germline, CDR1 is MNHEY and CDR2 SVGAGI. Trimming cost V 2 bases and J 12 bases; bases outside gene matches: 11. CDR3 length: 15 amino acids. The CDR3 bases are TGTGCCAGCAGTTACGGGTTAGGACAGGGGAAAACTCAGTACTTC. Its protein is CASSYGLGQGKTQYF.

This chain joins TRBV5-4 and TRBJ2-5, with D perhaps matching TRBD2 (5 bases). Germline V lookup: CDR1 SGHNT, CDR2 YYREEE (reference sequence). CDR3 length: 14 residues. The V end was cut by 1 base, the J end by 6 bases, with 13 bases between. The CDR3 DNA is TGTGCCAGCAGCTTGAGTGGAGGCAAGAAGACCCAGTACTTC. Amino acid sequence: CASSLSGGKKTQYF.

The chain couples TRBV6-1 to TRBJ1-5; D possibly corresponds to TRBD1 (5 bases). CDR1 is MNHNS, CDR2 SASEGT, per germline. The V gene lost 11 bases and the J gene lost 0 bases, with 11 bases spanning the gap. The CDR3 totals 13 residues. This CDR3 is CASGRGSNQPQHF. CDR3 bases: TGTGCCTCTGGGAGGGGTAGCAATCAGCCCCAGCATTTT.

The CDR3 nucleotides read TGCAGCGTAGGGACAGGGCCGGGTGAAGCTTTCTTT. Translation: CSVGTGPGEAFF. The chain uses TRBV29-1 and TRBJ1-1, with 9 positions matching TRBD1. The V gene end was trimmed by 6 bases and the J gene end by 7 bases; junction bases not matched to a gene: 6. Germline-derived CDR1 and CDR2 are SQVTM and ANQGSEA. There are 12 residues in the CDR3.

This sequence joins TRBV11-3 and TRBJ2-1; TRBD1 agrees at 9 bases. Germline trimming cut 3 bases from V and 8 bases from J; bases unmatched to any gene: 5. Germline V gives CDR1 SGHNT, CDR2 YENEEA. The CDR3 has 14 residues. The CDR3: CASSFGTGMDEQFF. In nucleotides, the CDR3 is TGTGCCAGCAGCTTCGGGACAGGGATGGATGAGCAGTTCTTC. The full variable domain, in which reference TRBV11-3 and TRBJ2-1 provide the parts outside the CDR3, is EAGVVQSPRYKIIEKKQPVAFWCNPISGHNTLYWYLQNLGQGPELLIRYENEEAVDDSQLPKDRFSAERLKGVDSTLKIQPAELGDSAVYLCASSFGTGMDEQFFGPGTRLTVL.

The V and J genes are TRBV30 and TRBJ2-7; D is possibly TRBD1 (6 bases). The germline V and J ends were trimmed by 1 base and 2 bases, with 9 bases remaining between them. Germline V gene sequence: CDR1 GTSNPN, CDR2 SVGIG (reference sequence). The CDR3 sequence is 13 residues long. The chain's CDR3 is CAWSEDSTYEQYF. The CDR3 bases are TGTGCCTGGAGTGAGGACAGTACCTACGAGCAGTACTTC.

The V and J genes are TRBV11-2 and TRBJ2-5, with D perhaps TRBD1 (6 bases). This CDR3 has 13 residues. V was pared by 7 bases and J by 2 bases, with 11 bases between. Germline values: CDR1 SGHAT, CDR2 FQNNGV. CDR3 in DNA: TGTGCCAGCAAGATTACAGGGCAAGAGACCCAGTACTTC. Translating it yields CASKITGQETQYF.

This chain uses TRBV7-8 with TRBJ1-5, with 9 bases identical to TRBD1. The CDR3 is 16 amino acids. Germline values: CDR1 SGHVS, CDR2 FQNEAQ. Trimming at V came to 5 bases and at J to 7 bases, leaving 12 bases not matched to a gene. The CDR3 is CASSPGLDRGNQPQHF. CDR3 sequence (DNA): TGTGCCAGCAGCCCTGGGCTTGACAGGGGGAACCAGCCCCAGCATTTT.

The chain is built from TRBV6-4 and TRBJ2-3, with TRBD1 as a possible D gene (6 bases). V shed 2 bases and J shed 5 bases, with 11 bases lying between them. Germline CDR1 reads MRHNA; CDR2 reads SNTAGT. The CDR3 covers 14 residues. The CDR3 region is CASSDMGQGDTQYF. As DNA, the CDR3 is TGTGCCAGCAGTGACATGGGACAAGGAGATACGCAGTATTTT.

The chain carries TRBV4-1 and TRBJ2-3; D call uncertain. Trimming took 1 base from V and 3 from J, leaving 11 bases between them. The CDR3 loop spans 15 amino acids. Germline assignment: CDR1 MGHRA and CDR2 YSYEKL. In DNA, the CDR3 is TGCGCCAGCAGCCAAGGTCCCTATGGTACAGATACGCAGTATTTT. It yields the protein CASSQGPYGTDTQYF.

The V and J genes are TRBV29-1 and TRBJ2-5; 11 bases match TRBD2. With 3 bases clipped from V and 4 bases from J, the junction kept 4 bases outside the gene matches. The CDR3 consists of 14 residues. Germline lookup yields CDR1 SQVTM and CDR2 ANQGSEA. The CDR3 DNA reads as TGCAGCGTTGAGACTAGCGGGGTAGGAGAGACCCAGTACTTC. Protein: CSVETSGVGETQYF. Full variable domain (rest looked up from reference TRBV29-1 and TRBJ2-5): SAVISQKPSRDICQRGTSLTIQCQVDSQVTMMFWYRQQPGQSLTLIATANQGSEATYESGFVIDKFPISRPNLTFSTLTVSNMSPEDSSIYLCSVETSGVGETQYFGPGTRLLVL.

This clone has just a few counts. The gene calls are TRBV6-5 and TRBJ1-3; D call uncertain. V dropped 5 bases and J dropped 3 bases, with 11 bases sitting between them. Germline CDR1 is MNHEY and CDR2 is SVGAGI. The CDR3 is 14 residues long. This CDR3 is CASSKAGVGNTIYF. CDR3 DNA: TGTGCCAGCAGTAAAGCGGGAGTTGGAAACACCATATATTTT.

This clone was observed once. This rearrangement joins TRBV21-1 to TRBJ2-3; the table names TRBD2, a call not compared with the DNA. TRBV21-1 is given as a pseudogene. This CDR3 has 13 residues. In nucleotides, the CDR3 is TGTGCCGGTCTAGGTCGAGGCACAGATACGCAGTATTTT. Amino acids: CAGLGRGTDTQYF.

This clone came up a few times. CDR3 sequence reads: CASSLGGRVDSPLHF. CDR3 DNA: TGTGCCAGCAGCTTAGGCGGCAGGGTGGATTCACCCCTCCACTTT. The rearrangement uses TRBV7-2 and TRBJ1-6, with TRBD1 as a possible D gene (5 bases). V lost 1 base and J lost 8, with 12 bases in between. The V gene's germline CDR1 is SGHTA and CDR2 FQGNSA. The CDR3 length is 15 residues.